Given below is one TCR beta chain in context. The junction differs from germline at one of its ends, possibly a read error. These data come from a study of T cells and copy number aberrations in small-cell lung cancer. Sequencing used immunoSEQ multiplex PCR; TCRdb keeps in-frame clones, though not all of them. The table records a few thousand clones, roughly 80% of them present only once. CDR1 is SGHTA, CDR2 FQGNSA, per germline. There are 13 residues in the CDR3. Normal lung tissue came from at least 2 cm beyond the tumor margin and showed no malignant cells. The TCR originated in a man aged 35-49 years with small cell lung cancer. Sample: normal tissue next to the tumor. The rearrangement links TRBV7-2 to TRBJ2-1; 7 bases align to TRBD2. CDR3 amino acids: CASSPNFPGTMVF. CDR3 coding DNA: TGTGCCAGCAGCCCAAATTTTCCCGGGACTATGGTCTTC.